The clone carrying this TCR beta chain was seen a handful of times. Its matching antigen is unknown. The sample comes from a study of blood T cells in healthy people across ages. Study-level results: Age showed a roughly linear inverse relationship with TCR beta diversity per million T cells.

The germline V gene has CDR1 SGHTA and CDR2 FQGTGA. The CDR3 covers 13 residues. Trimming took 1 base from V and 8 from J, leaving 11 bases between them. For the second PCR, which ran for roughly 7 to 11 cycles, a sample-barcoded 5' primer and a J-beta primer mix were used. In TCRdb, the 5' RACE reads were re-called with MiXCR into one record per CDR3 protein. Of roughly 800,000 distinct CDR3 sequences in the sample, roughly 26% are singletons; the top ten hold about 2.9%. These same data were also listed under a study on T cells of mothers and their children. As that study records: Mothers and children who were related shared slightly more overlap than unrelated pairs, but not significantly more.

V is TRBV7-3 and J is TRBJ1-2; tentative D call: TRBD1 (5 bases). Sequencing was done on a sample of blood. The TCR sequence derives from a boy younger than 18 in good health. DNA of the CDR3: TGTGCCAGCAGCTTAATCGGGGGTGGCGGCTACACCTTC. Protein product: CASSLIGGGGYTF. Variable domain in full (rest from reference TRBV7-3 and TRBJ1-2): GAGVSQTPSNKVTEKGKYVELRCDPISGHTALYWYRQSLGQGPEFLIYFQGTGAADDSGLPNDRFFAVRPEGSVSTLKIQRTERGDSAVYLCASSLIGGGGYTFGSGTRLTVV.